Listed below are T cell receptor beta chains from one sample, sequenced in a study of cytomegalovirus exposure and HLA in healthy donors. TCRdb's table, derived via immunoSEQ multiplex PCR, lists solely in-frame clones and lacks some. The sample lists about 170,000 clones, around three quarters seen once, with about 2.5% in the top ten. Input material: PBMCs. The origin of the receptors is a woman aged 50 to 60 in good health and CMV-seronegative. Both conserved end residues are part of each CDR3. The D gene is left open where the match is weak. Size values are once, few and many counts, or a class for expanded clones, and some rows have none.

CDR3: CASSQDLQGFAGYTF
DNA: TGCGCCAGCAGCCAAGATCTACAGGGGTTTGCTGGCTACACCTTC
V: TRBV4-1
size: once
J: TRBJ1-2
D: TRBD1

CDR3: CATSSADRVTDTQYF
DNA: TGTGCCACCAGCAGCGCCGACAGGGTAACAGATACGCAGTATTTT
V: TRBV15
size: -
J: TRBJ2-3
D: TRBD1

CDR3: CASRRTTGLTEAFF
DNA: TGTGCCAGCAGGAGAACGACAGGGCTCACTGAAGCTTTCTTT
V: TRBV11-2
size: -
J: TRBJ1-1
D: TRBD1

CDR3: CASSLPRTSGGRHNEQFF
DNA: TGTGCCAGCAGCTTACCTAGGACTAGCGGGGGGCGCCACAATGAGCAGTTCTTC
V: TRBV13
size: -
J: TRBJ2-1
D: TRBD2

CDR3: CAWCPSNNEQFF
DNA: TGTGCCTGGTGCCCTAGCAACAATGAGCAGTTCTTC
V: TRBV30
size: -
J: TRBJ2-1
D: -

CDR3: CASSLGQGGYEQYF
DNA: TGTGCCAGCAGCTTAGGGCAGGGAGGTTACGAGCAGTACTTC
V: TRBV11-2
size: -
J: TRBJ2-7
D: -

CDR3: CASSLDPMTGPGELFF
DNA: TGTGCCAGCAGCTTGGATCCCATGACAGGGCCCGGGGAGCTGTTTTTT
V: TRBV11-1
size: -
J: TRBJ2-2
D: TRBD1

CDR3: CASSLNRGGIGNEQFF
DNA: TGTGCCAGCAGCCTCAACAGGGGCGGGATTGGCAATGAGCAGTTCTTC
V: TRBV9
size: -
J: TRBJ2-1
D: -

CDR3: CASSYSRQGANYGYTF
DNA: TGTGCCAGCAGTTACTCGAGACAGGGTGCCAACTATGGCTACACCTTC
V: TRBV6-5
size: -
J: TRBJ1-2
D: TRBD1

CDR3: CASSLRGLAGPGGELFF
DNA: TGTGCCAGCAGCTTACGTGGACTAGCGGGGCCCGGCGGGGAGCTGTTTTTT
V: TRBV11-2
size: -
J: TRBJ2-2
D: TRBD2

CDR3: CASSLVAGGRTGELFF
DNA: TGTGCCAGCAGCTTAGTGGCGGGGGGACGTACCGGGGAGCTGTTTTTT
V: TRBV11-2
size: once
J: TRBJ2-2
D: TRBD2

CDR3: CASSFAGRNTEAFF
DNA: TGCGCCAGCAGCTTTGCGGGGAGGAACACTGAAGCTTTCTTT
V: TRBV5-1
size: -
J: TRBJ1-1
D: -

CDR3: CASSPLVGQTNYGYTF
DNA: TGTGCCAGTAGTCCCTTGGTGGGACAAACTAACTATGGCTACACCTTC
V: TRBV19
size: -
J: TRBJ1-2
D: -

CDR3: CASSPAGTGRYEQYF
DNA: TGTGCCAGTAGCCCTGCCGGGACAGGGAGATACGAGCAGTACTTC
V: TRBV19
size: -
J: TRBJ2-7
D: TRBD1

CDR3: CASRGVGPNEQFF
DNA: TGTGCCAGCAGGGGAGTGGGTCCCAATGAGCAGTTCTTC
V: TRBV25-1
size: -
J: TRBJ2-1
D: -

CDR3: CASSLLGQESPNEQFF
DNA: TGCGCCAGCAGCTTGCTGGGACAGGAGAGCCCAAATGAGCAGTTCTTC
V: TRBV5-1
size: -
J: TRBJ2-1
D: TRBD1

CDR3: CASSLARARAPGELFF
DNA: TGTGCCAGCAGCTTAGCGCGGGCCCGCGCCCCCGGGGAGCTGTTTTTT
V: TRBV7-2
size: -
J: TRBJ2-2
D: -

CDR3: CASSLGGSGAETQYF
DNA: TGTGCCAGCAGCTTAGGGGGGTCAGGGGCTGAGACCCAGTACTTC
V: TRBV7-2
size: -
J: TRBJ2-5
D: -

CDR3: CASSFGGLISYEQYF
DNA: TGTGCCAGCAGCTTTGGGGGCCTGATTTCCTACGAGCAGTACTTC
V: TRBV5-8
size: -
J: TRBJ2-7
D: -

CDR3: CASSLLAGSAWNEQFF
DNA: TGTGCCAGCAGCTTACTAGCGGGGTCCGCCTGGAATGAGCAGTTCTTC
V: TRBV9
size: -
J: TRBJ2-1
D: TRBD2

CDR3: CASSVALGEPYNEQFF
DNA: TGTGCCAGCAGCGTAGCACTCGGGGAGCCCTACAATGAGCAGTTCTTC
V: TRBV9
size: -
J: TRBJ2-1
D: -

CDR3: CATSRESAGGANEKLFF
DNA: TGTGCCACCAGCAGAGAATCGGCAGGGGGTGCTAATGAAAAACTGTTTTTT
V: TRBV15
size: once
J: TRBJ1-4
D: TRBD1

CDR3: CASRNGVNEQFF
DNA: TGTGCCAGCAGGAACGGGGTTAATGAGCAGTTCTTC
V: TRBV28
size: -
J: TRBJ2-1
D: -